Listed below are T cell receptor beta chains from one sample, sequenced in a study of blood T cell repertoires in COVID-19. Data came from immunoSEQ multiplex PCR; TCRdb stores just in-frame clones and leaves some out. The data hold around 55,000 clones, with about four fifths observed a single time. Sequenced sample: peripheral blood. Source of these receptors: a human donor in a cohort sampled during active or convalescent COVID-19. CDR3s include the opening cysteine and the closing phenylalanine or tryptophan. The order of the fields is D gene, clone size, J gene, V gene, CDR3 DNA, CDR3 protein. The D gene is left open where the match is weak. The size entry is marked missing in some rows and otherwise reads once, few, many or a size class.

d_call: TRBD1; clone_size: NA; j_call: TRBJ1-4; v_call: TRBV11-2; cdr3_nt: TGTGCCAGCAGCTCGACAGGGCGGGAAAAACTGTTTTTT; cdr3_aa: CASSSTGREKLFF
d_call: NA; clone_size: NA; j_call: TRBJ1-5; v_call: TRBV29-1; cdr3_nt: TGCAGCGTTGGGGGCCCCAATCAGCCCCAGCATTTT; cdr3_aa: CSVGGPNQPQHF
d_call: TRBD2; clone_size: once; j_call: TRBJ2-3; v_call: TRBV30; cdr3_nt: TGTGCCTGGAGTGTATCGCGGGGGGCTGGGGATACGCAGTATTTT; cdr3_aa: CAWSVSRGAGDTQYF
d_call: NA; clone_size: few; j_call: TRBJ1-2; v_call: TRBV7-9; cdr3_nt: TGTGCCAGCAGCTTAGGGGCCGGGGATGGCTACACCTTC; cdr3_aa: CASSLGAGDGYTF
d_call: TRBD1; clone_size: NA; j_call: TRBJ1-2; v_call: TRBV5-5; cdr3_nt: TGTGCCAGCAGCGTGCTCCAGGGGGCGACGAATGGCTACACCTTC; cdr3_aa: CASSVLQGATNGYTF
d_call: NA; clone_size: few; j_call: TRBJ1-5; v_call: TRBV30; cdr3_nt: TGTGCCTGGAGTGTAGAGGGGGTTCAGCCCCAGCATTTT; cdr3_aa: CAWSVEGVQPQHF
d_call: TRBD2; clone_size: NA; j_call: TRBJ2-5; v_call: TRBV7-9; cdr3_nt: TGTGCCAGCAGCCACTGGGGTAGCGGGGGACCTAGGGAGACCCAGTACTTC; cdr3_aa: CASSHWGSGGPRETQYF
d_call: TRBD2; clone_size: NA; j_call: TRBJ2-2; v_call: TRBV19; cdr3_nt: TGTGCCAGTAGTATTGGCCCTAGCGGATACACCGGGGAGCTGTTTTTT; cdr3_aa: CASSIGPSGYTGELFF
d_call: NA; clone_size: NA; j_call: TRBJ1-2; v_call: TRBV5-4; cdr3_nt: TGTGCCAGCAGCCTATCGGGAGATTATGGCTACACCTTC; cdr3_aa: CASSLSGDYGYTF
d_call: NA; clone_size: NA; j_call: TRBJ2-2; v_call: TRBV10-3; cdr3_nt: TGTGCCACCAATTCACCGGGTCAGTTCACGACCGGGGAGCTGTTTTTT; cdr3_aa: CATNSPGQFTTGELFF
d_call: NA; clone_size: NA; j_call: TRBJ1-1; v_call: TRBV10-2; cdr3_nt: TGCGCCAGCAACGTCCCGGGGGACACTGAAGCTTTCTTT; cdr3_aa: CASNVPGDTEAFF
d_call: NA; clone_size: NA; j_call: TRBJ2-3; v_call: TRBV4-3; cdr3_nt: TGCGCCAGCAGCCAAGGGTACCGGGGGGCTAGCACAGATACGCAGTATTTT; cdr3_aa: CASSQGYRGASTDTQYF
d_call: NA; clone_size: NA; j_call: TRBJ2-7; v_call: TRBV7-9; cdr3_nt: TGTGCCAGCAGCTTAGACGGGGGGCCCGACTACGAGCAGTACTTC; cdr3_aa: CASSLDGGPDYEQYF
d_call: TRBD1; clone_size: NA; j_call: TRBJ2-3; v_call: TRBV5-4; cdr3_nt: TGTGCCAGCAGCTTAAACAGGGGTGGGAGCACAGATACGCAGTATTTT; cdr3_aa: CASSLNRGGSTDTQYF
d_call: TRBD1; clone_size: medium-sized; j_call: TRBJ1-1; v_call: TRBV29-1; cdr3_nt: TGCAGCGTCCCAGGGGGCACTGAAGCTTTCTTT; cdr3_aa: CSVPGGTEAFF
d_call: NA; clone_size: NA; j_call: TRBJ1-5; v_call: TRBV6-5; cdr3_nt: TGTGCCAGCAGAAGGACAGTTGCAAATCAGCCCCAGCATTTT; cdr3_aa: CASRRTVANQPQHF
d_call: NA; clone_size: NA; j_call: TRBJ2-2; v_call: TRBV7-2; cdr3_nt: TGTGCCAGCAGCTTAGATCTAGCGAGGTCCGGGGAGCTGTTTTTT; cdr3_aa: CASSLDLARSGELFF
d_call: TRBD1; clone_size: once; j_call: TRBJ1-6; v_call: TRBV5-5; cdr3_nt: TGTGCCAGCAGCTTAAGGGGGGGACAGGGGCACGATAATTCACCCCTCCACTTT; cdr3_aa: CASSLRGGQGHDNSPLHF
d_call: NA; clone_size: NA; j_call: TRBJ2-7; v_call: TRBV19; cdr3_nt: TGTGCCAGTAGTATAGACCCGAGCTACGAGCAGTACTTC; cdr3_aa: CASSIDPSYEQYF
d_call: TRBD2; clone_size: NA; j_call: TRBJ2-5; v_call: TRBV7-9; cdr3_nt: TGTGCCAGCAGCTTATGGAGCGGGGGGGAAGAGACCCAGTACTTC; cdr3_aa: CASSLWSGGEETQYF
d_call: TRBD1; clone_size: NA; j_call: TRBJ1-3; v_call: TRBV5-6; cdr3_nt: TGTGCCAGCAGCCGGACAGGGGACGGAAACACCATATATTTT; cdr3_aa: CASSRTGDGNTIYF
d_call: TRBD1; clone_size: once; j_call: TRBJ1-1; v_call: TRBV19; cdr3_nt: TGTGCCAGTAGTATAGACAGGGGGCGTACTGAAGCTTTCTTT; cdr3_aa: CASSIDRGRTEAFF
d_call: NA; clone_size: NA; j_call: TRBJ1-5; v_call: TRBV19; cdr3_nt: TGTGCCAGTAGTATGGGGGCCTCTGGTCAGCCCCAGCATTTT; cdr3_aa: CASSMGASGQPQHF
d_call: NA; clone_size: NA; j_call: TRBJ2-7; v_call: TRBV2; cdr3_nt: TGTGCCAGCGTGGGGCAGGGGACCTACGAGCAGTACTTC; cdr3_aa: CASVGQGTYEQYF
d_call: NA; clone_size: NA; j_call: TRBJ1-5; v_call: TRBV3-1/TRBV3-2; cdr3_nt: TGTGCCAGCAGCAACAGGGATCAGCCCCAGCATTTT; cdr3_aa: CASSNRDQPQHF
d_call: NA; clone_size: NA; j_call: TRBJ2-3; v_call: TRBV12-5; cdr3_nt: TGTGCTAGTGGTCCCGACCGGGGGTTGGGCACAGATACGCAGTATTTT; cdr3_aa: CASGPDRGLGTDTQYF
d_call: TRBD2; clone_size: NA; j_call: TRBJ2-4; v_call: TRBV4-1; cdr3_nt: TGCGCCAGCAGCCAAGCGGTCATAGCGGGGGAAAACATTCAGTACTTC; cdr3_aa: CASSQAVIAGENIQYF
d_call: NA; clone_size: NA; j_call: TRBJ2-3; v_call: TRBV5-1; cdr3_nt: TGCGCCAGCAGCCGATGGTCGGGGGCAGATACGCAGTATTTT; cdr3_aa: CASSRWSGADTQYF
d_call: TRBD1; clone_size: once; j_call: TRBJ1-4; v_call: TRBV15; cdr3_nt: TGTGCCACCAGCACGGATTGGGACAGGGGGCGGGAAAAACTGTTTTTT; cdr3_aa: CATSTDWDRGREKLFF
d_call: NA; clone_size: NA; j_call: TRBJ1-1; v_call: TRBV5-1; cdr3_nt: TGCGCCAGCAGCCAAAGCGGCCCTAACAGAGCCACTGAAGCTTTCTTT; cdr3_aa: CASSQSGPNRATEAFF
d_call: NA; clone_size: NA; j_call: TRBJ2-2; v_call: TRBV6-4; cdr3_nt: TGTGCCAGCAGTGACGACGGGGTGAACACCGGGGAGCTGTTTTTT; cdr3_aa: CASSDDGVNTGELFF